Shown below are 29 T cell receptor beta chains from a single sample sequenced in a study of beta chain features in type 1 diabetes. General study results and limits: Significant though moderate, a shortening of TCRB CDR3s appeared in all four CD4+ subsets of Type 1 diabetes patients.

The isolated RNA, all of it, was reverse transcribed, so expressed TCRB transcripts were what got sequenced. Generated by immunoSEQ multiplex PCR, the TCRdb table keeps only in-frame clones and is missing some. The sample lists about 650,000 clones; 9.5% to 15% were seen once. The antigens these receptors bind are not known. The sequenced sample consisted of naive CD4+ T cells from blood. These receptor sequences come from a man aged 25-40 years with type 1 diabetes.

In its sample, this clone was seen a few times. The chain combines TRBV30 with TRBJ2-7; 8 bases are a match to TRBD1. Germline V CDR1 and CDR2: GTSNPN, SVGIG (reference sequence). V trimming: 1 base; J trimming: 2 bases; junction bases outside the gene matches: 4. The CDR3 contains 14 residues. The CDR3 nucleotides read TGTGCCTGGAGTGGGGACAGGACGGCCTACGAGCAGTACTTC. Protein product: CAWSGDRTAYEQYF. Supplemented by reference TRBV30 and TRBJ2-7, the full variable domain reads SQTIHQWPATLVQPVGSPLSLECTVEGTSNPNLYWYRQAAGRGLQLLFYSVGIGQISSEVPQNLSASRPQDRQFILSSKKLLLSDSGFYLCAWSGDRTAYEQYFGPGTRLTVT.

This clone was detected only a few times. The V call is TRBV29-1, the J call TRBJ1-3; D gene ambiguous. This CDR3 is built from 12 residues. Deletions cut 3 bases from V and 1 base from J, with 4 bases between. The germline gives CDR1 SQVTM, CDR2 ANQGSEA. CDR3 sequence: CSVDASGNTIYF. In DNA form, the CDR3 reads TGCAGCGTTGATGCGTCTGGAAACACCATATATTTT.

This clone occurred a few times. The rearrangement uses TRBV5-1 and TRBJ2-7; D may be TRBD1 (5 bases). V was cut by 0 bases and J by 2 bases, with 12 bases left in between. The germline gives CDR1 SGHRS, CDR2 YFSETQ. This CDR3 region has 15 residues. The CDR3 coding sequence is TGCGCCAGCAGCTTGGGTTCCCAGGGCCCCTACGAGCAGTACTTC. Translation: CASSLGSQGPYEQYF.

The chain couples TRBV6-6 to TRBJ1-5; D remains ambiguous. CDR1 and CDR2 from the germline V gene are MNHNY and SVGAGI (reference sequence). V was cut by 5 bases and J by 0 bases, with 14 bases left in between. The CDR3 loop spans 16 amino acids. In DNA form, the CDR3 reads TGTGCCAGCAGTCAGAAGGGAGCTACTAGCAATCAGCCCCAGCATTTT. This codes for CASSQKGATSNQPQHF.

This clone was observed a few times. The chain carries TRBV7-8 and TRBJ2-5; 7 nucleotides align to TRBD1. Germline assignment: CDR1 SGHVS and CDR2 FQNEAQ. The CDR3 runs to 13 residues. Unmatched junction bases numbered 0, after V lost 3 bases and J lost 2 bases. The CDR3 sequence is CASSFRGQETQYF. The DNA for the CDR3 is TGTGCCAGCAGCTTCAGGGGGCAAGAGACCCAGTACTTC. Based on the CDR3 plus reference TRBV7-8 and TRBJ2-5, the full variable domain is GAGVSQSPRYKVAKRGQDVALRCDPISGHVSLFWYQQALGQGPEFLTYFQNEAQLDKSGLPSDRFFAERPEGSVSTLKIQRTQQEDSAVYLCASSFRGQETQYFGPGTRLLVL.

Worth noting for this clone: The sample holds other DNA sequences that translate to the same CDR3. The chain has TRBV7-2 and TRBJ1-6; TRBD1 aligns across 10 bases. Per the germline V gene, CDR1 is SGHTA and CDR2 is FQGNSA. J was trimmed by 7 bases and V by 4 bases; bases with no gene match: 4. The CDR3 sequence is 15 residues long. CDR3 DNA sequence: TGTGCCAGCAGCTCAGAGGGACAGGGGAATTCACCCCTCCACTTT. It codes for CASSSEGQGNSPLHF.

V is TRBV6-5 and J is TRBJ1-2, with a tentative D call TRBD1 (5 bases). CDR1 MNHEY and CDR2 SVGAGI come from the germline V gene. The CDR3 runs 15 residues. Trimming took 2 bases from V and 2 from J, leaving 12 bases between them. The DNA of the CDR3 is TGTGCCAGCAGTTACGAGGGACTAGGGAACTATGGCTACACCTTC. Protein: CASSYEGLGNYGYTF.

On this clone: This CDR3 is also generated by other DNA sequences in the sample. The chain couples TRBV9 to TRBJ1-2, with 7 bases matching TRBD1. Germline V gives CDR1 SGDLS, CDR2 YYNGEE. The CDR3 is 13 residues long. V was pared by 0 bases and J by 8 bases, with 4 bases of the junction left unmatched. The CDR3 region has the DNA TGTGCCAGCAGCGTAGCCCAGGGGGGCGGCTACACCTTC. Translated: CASSVAQGGGYTF.

The chain is built from TRBV4-2 and TRBJ2-7; 8 bases match TRBD1. The V and J ends lost 3 bases and 3 bases, in that order; junction bases with no gene match: 7. This CDR3 region has 15 residues. Germline values: CDR1 LGHNA, CDR2 YNFKEQ. CDR3 region: CASSQAGGPFYEQYF. Here the CDR3 DNA reads TGTGCCAGCAGCCAGGCAGGGGGCCCCTTCTACGAGCAGTACTTC.

This chain uses TRBV5-6 with TRBJ1-2; D perhaps matches TRBD1 (6 bases). Germline V gene data show CDR1 as SGHDT and CDR2 as YYEEEE. V was pared by 2 bases and J by 4 bases, with 15 bases between. CDR3 size: 15 residues. The DNA for the CDR3 is TGTGCCAGCAGCTTCGGACAGCCGGCGGCCTATGGCTACACCTTC. Protein: CASSFGQPAAYGYTF.

This clone was counted between two and nine times. The V call is TRBV13, the J call TRBJ2-3; 7 bases agree with TRBD1. The junction had 13 bases not matched to a gene; V was cut back by 6 bases and J by 4 bases. Germline values: CDR1 PRHDT, CDR2 FYEKMQ (reference sequence). CDR3 length equals 16 residues. The CDR3 region has the DNA TGTGCCAGCAGACCGGACAGGAACCGGGCGTCAGATACGCAGTATTTT. This codes for CASRPDRNRASDTQYF. Using reference TRBV13 and TRBJ2-3 for the parts outside the CDR3, the full variable domain is AAGVIQSPRHLIKEKRETATLKCYPIPRHDTVYWYQQGPGQDPQFLISFYEKMQSDKGSIPDRFSAQQFSDYHSELNMSSLELGDSALYFCASRPDRNRASDTQYFGPGTRLTVL.

The chain employs TRBV7-8 and TRBJ2-2; D ambiguous. Germline CDR1 reads SGHVS; CDR2 reads FQNEAQ. This CDR3 is built from 14 residues. The germline V and J ends were trimmed by 2 bases and 4 bases, with 8 bases remaining between them. The DNA of the CDR3 is TGTGCCAGCAGCTTAATAATCGGCACCGGGGAGCTGTTTTTT. It codes for CASSLIIGTGELFF.

The rearrangement links TRBV29-1 to TRBJ1-2, with D hard to call. Trimming left V 7 bases short and J 13 bases short, with 25 bases between. The germline gives CDR1 SQVTM, CDR2 ANQGSEA. The length of the CDR3 is 13 residues. The CDR3 DNA reads as TGCAGCGCCATGAGTCTGTACTCCGGAAGTTTCACCTTC. Encoded protein: CSAMSLYSGSFTF.

This clone showed up just a few times. The chain joins TRBV28 to TRBJ1-6; D gene unclear. The V and J ends lost 7 bases and 10 bases respectively, with 14 bases between them. Germline CDR1 reads MDHEN; CDR2 reads SYDVKM. This CDR3 has 13 residues. The CDR3 nucleotides are TGTGCCAGCATTGGCGGTTCTGGGTCACCCCTCCACTTT. This sequence encodes CASIGGSGSPLHF. Full variable domain (rest looked up from reference TRBV28 and TRBJ1-6): DVKVTQSSRYLVKRTGEKVFLECVQDMDHENMFWYRQDPGLGLRLIYFSYDVKMKEKGDIPEGYSVSREKKERFSLILESASTNQTSMYLCASIGGSGSPLHFGNGTRLTVT.

The chain couples TRBV25-1 to TRBJ1-1; tentative D call: TRBD1 (6 bases). Germline V gene lookup returns CDR1 MGHDK and CDR2 SYGVNS. The CDR3 covers 13 residues. The V and J ends lost 6 bases and 5 bases respectively, with 13 bases between them. CDR3 sequence: CASREQGHTEAFF. The CDR3 region has the DNA TGTGCCAGCAGGGAACAGGGACATACTGAAGCTTTCTTT. The entire variable domain, with the rest obtained from reference TRBV25-1 and TRBJ1-1, is as follows: EADIYQTPRYLVIGTGKKITLECSQTMGHDKMYWYQQDPGMELHLIHYSYGVNSTEKGDLSSESTVSRIRTEHFPLTLESARPSHTSQYLCASREQGHTEAFFGQGTRLTVV.

This clone has a handful of counts. The V gene is TRBV5-1, the J gene TRBJ2-7; TRBD2 matches at 8 bases. CDR3 length: 15 amino acids. The trim removed 0 bases at V and 3 bases at J, leaving 5 bases unmatched. In germline, CDR1 is SGHRS, CDR2 YFSETQ. This CDR3 reads CASSLDSGASYEQYF. Written as DNA, the CDR3 is TGCGCCAGCAGCTTGGATAGCGGGGCGAGCTACGAGCAGTACTTC.

Concerning this clone: A much larger clone differs from this one at a single base, so this may be a read error. The V call is TRBV7-9, the J call TRBJ2-1; 7 bases line up with TRBD1. This CDR3 comprises 13 residues. V gave up 5 bases and J gave up 4 bases; unmatched junction bases: 2. The germline CDR1 and CDR2 sequences are SEHNR and FQNEAQ (reference sequence). The CDR3 is CASSVGQYNEQFF. Written as DNA, the CDR3 is TGTGCCAGCAGCGTGGGACAGTACAATGAGCAGTTCTTC.

This clone has only a few counts. The chain has TRBV7-2 and TRBJ2-5; 7 nucleotides align to TRBD1. CDR3 size: 14 residues. Germline CDR1 SGHTA, CDR2 FQGNSA. With V trimmed by 3 bases and J by 4 bases, 5 bases remained unmatched. The CDR3 protein is CASSLKTGLETQYF. CDR3 sequence (DNA): TGTGCCAGCAGCTTGAAGACAGGGTTAGAGACCCAGTACTTC. Full variable domain (remainder filled in from reference TRBV7-2 and TRBJ2-5): GAGVSQSPSNKVTEKGKDVELRCDPISGHTALYWYRQSLGQGLEFLIYFQGNSAPDKSGLPSDRFSAERTGGSVSTLTIQRTQQEDSAVYLCASSLKTGLETQYFGPGTRLLVL.

This clone has just a few counts. The chain links TRBV9 to TRBJ2-1; D gene uncertain. There are 16 residues in the CDR3. Germline V lookup: CDR1 SGDLS, CDR2 YYNGEE. Trimming pared 3 bases from V and 0 bases from J, leaving 13 bases between. The CDR3 here is CASSATRRPSYNEQFF. CDR3 DNA sequence: TGTGCCAGCAGCGCGACCCGACGACCCTCCTACAATGAGCAGTTCTTC.

This clone was seen a single time. The genes are TRBV6-1 and TRBJ2-3, with D perhaps matching TRBD2 (6 bases). The CDR3 has 17 amino acids. From germline, CDR1 is MNHNS and CDR2 SASEGT. V lost 4 bases and J 7 bases, leaving 24 bases between the germline ends. CDR3 nucleotide sequence: TGTGCCAGCAGTGGGAGGGGACGGACTGTCGGAGAGAATACGCAGTATTTT. Residues: CASSGRGRTVGENTQYF.

As concerns this clone: The sample has other DNA sequences that encode this CDR3 too. The rearrangement uses TRBV5-1 and TRBJ2-3, with no clear D. Germline lookup yields CDR1 SGHRS and CDR2 YFSETQ. The length of the CDR3 is 14 residues. V was cut by 0 bases and J by 0 bases, with 5 bases left in between. In nucleotides, the CDR3 is TGCGCCAGCAGCTTGGGCCAGAGCACAGATACGCAGTATTTT. Residues: CASSLGQSTDTQYF.

In this sample, this clone turned up a few times. The rearrangement uses TRBV4-3 and TRBJ2-7; TRBD1 agrees at 7 bases. Germline V gene sequence: CDR1 LGHNA, CDR2 YSLEER. With 4 bases clipped from V and 0 bases from J, the junction kept 3 bases outside the gene matches. CDR3 length: 14 amino acids. The CDR3, as DNA: TGCGCCAGCAGCCGGGGACAGAGCTCCTACGAGCAGTACTTC. Translation gives CASSRGQSSYEQYF.

This clone was counted only a few times. The chain recombines TRBV10-3 with TRBJ1-1; 8 bases map to TRBD1. The CDR3 runs to 14 residues. CDR1 and CDR2 (germline): ENHRY, SYGVKD. The V gene end was trimmed by 2 bases and the J gene end by 4 bases; junction bases not matched to a gene: 3. CDR3 nucleotides: TGTGCCATCAGTGAGCCCGGACAGGGCACTGAAGCTTTCTTT. Amino acid sequence: CAISEPGQGTEAFF.

This clone has a handful of counts. V and J are TRBV27 and TRBJ1-2, with D perhaps matching TRBD1 (6 bases). V was trimmed by 5 bases and J by 0 bases, leaving 13 bases between them. CDR1 and CDR2 from the germline V gene are MNHEY and SMNVEV (reference sequence). The CDR3 extends over 15 amino acids. As DNA, the CDR3 is TGTGCCAGCAGTACAACAGGGTTTCCTAACTATGGCTACACCTTC. Its protein product is CASSTTGFPNYGYTF.

The chain uses TRBV7-2 and TRBJ2-3; unclear D gene. The CDR3 extends over 13 amino acids. Trimming shortened V by 5 bases and J by 4 bases, and 10 bases separated the two germline ends. Germline CDR1 reads SGHTA; CDR2 reads FQGNSA. The CDR3 here is CASSQNPPDTQYF. The CDR3, as DNA: TGTGCCAGCAGCCAAAATCCCCCAGATACGCAGTATTTT.

This sequence joins TRBV27 and TRBJ1-6; D is unresolved. The V gene's germline CDR1 is MNHEY and CDR2 SMNVEV (reference sequence). This CDR3 region has 15 residues. V was pared by 7 bases and J by 6 bases, with 16 bases between. The CDR3 sequence: CASTLRRILNSPLHF. In DNA, the CDR3 is TGTGCCAGCACCCTTAGGCGGATCCTTAATTCACCCCTCCACTTT.

This clone has just a few counts. The chain is built from TRBV5-1 and TRBJ2-5; 8 bases map to TRBD1. This CDR3 contains 14 residues. The germline CDR1 and CDR2 sequences are SGHRS and YFSETQ. The V segment lost 2 bases and the J segment 3 bases; nucleotides outside the gene matches: 3. CDR3 DNA sequence: TGCGCCAGCAGCTTCGGGACAGGTGAAGAGACCCAGTACTTC. Residues: CASSFGTGEETQYF.

The gene calls are TRBV29-1 and TRBJ2-3; the match to TRBD2 covers 15 bases. The CDR3 contains 15 residues. Germline loops: CDR1 SQVTM, CDR2 ANQGSEA. Unmatched junction bases numbered 4, after V lost 5 bases and J lost 4 bases. In nucleotides, the CDR3 is TGCAGCGTTCGGGGACTAGCGGGGGGAGCAGATACGCAGTATTTT. This encodes CSVRGLAGGADTQYF.

This chain links TRBV6-7 with TRBJ1-2; D remains ambiguous. TRBV6-7 is marked as an open reading frame, function uncertain. The CDR3 totals 10 residues. With 9 bases removed from V and 1 base from J, the gap between germline ends came to 3 bases. CDR3 sequence reads: CARFNYGYTF. CDR3 DNA sequence: TGTGCCAGATTTAACTATGGCTACACCTTC.